One sample yielded the 31 T cell receptor beta chains listed below, sequenced in a study of cytomegalovirus exposure and HLA in healthy donors. In the PCR, 60 Vbeta and 13 Jbeta primers were used. Sequencing used immunoSEQ multiplex PCR; TCRdb keeps in-frame clones, though not all of them. This table has roughly 130,000 clones, less than 75% appearing once. The source material was PBMCs. The receptors here all came from a middle-aged woman in good health and CMV-seropositive.

The gene calls are TRBV5-1 and TRBJ2-7, with D perhaps TRBD2 (6 bases). Germline-derived CDR1 and CDR2 are SGHRS and YFSETQ. Trimming took off 0 bases at V and 3 bases at J, with 16 bases between the two ends. CDR3 length: 16 residues. CDR3 amino acids: CASSLGRGLGGYEQYF. CDR3 coding DNA: TGCGCCAGCAGCTTGGGCCGGGGGTTGGGAGGCTACGAGCAGTACTTC.

This chain links TRBV18 with TRBJ1-1; D gene ambiguous. The germline V and J ends were trimmed by 3 bases and 4 bases, with 15 bases remaining between them. This CDR3 comprises 15 residues. Per germline, CDR1 KGHSH and CDR2 LQKENI. The CDR3 is CASSPSGMSGTEAFF. CDR3 bases: TGTGCCAGCTCACCGTCGGGGATGAGTGGCACTGAAGCTTTCTTT.

The CDR3 region is CASGIAGVGETQYF. For the CDR3, the DNA is TGCGCCAGCGGAATAGCGGGGGTGGGGGAGACCCAGTACTTC. The chain has TRBV4-3 and TRBJ2-5; the match to TRBD2 covers 9 bases. The CDR3 is made up of 14 amino acids. V lost 8 bases to trimming and J lost 5 bases; unmatched junction nucleotides: 9. The germline CDR1 and CDR2 sequences are LGHNA and YSLEER.

In this sample, this clone turned up a few times. The rearrangement uses TRBV7-3 and TRBJ2-3; 10 nucleotides match TRBD2. The V gene's germline CDR1 is SGHTA and CDR2 FQGTGA. Trimming cost V 4 bases and J 5 bases; bases outside gene matches: 3. The CDR3 totals 14 residues. In DNA form, the CDR3 reads TGTGCCAGCAGCTACGGGACTAGCGAAGATACGCAGTATTTT. It specifies CASSYGTSEDTQYF.

The V call is TRBV10-2, the J call TRBJ2-5, with 13 positions matching TRBD2. The germline V gene encodes CDR1 WSHSY and CDR2 SAAADI. This CDR3 region has 13 residues. Trimming took 8 bases from V and 3 from J; bases not matched to a gene: 0. The CDR3 loop is CASGTSGKETQYF. CDR3 DNA: TGCGCCAGCGGGACTAGCGGGAAAGAGACCCAGTACTTC.

The rearrangement joins TRBV6-6 to TRBJ1-4; 8 bases fit TRBD1. J was trimmed by 8 bases and V by 7 bases; bases with no gene match: 9. CDR1 and CDR2 (germline): MNHNY, SVGAGI (reference sequence). The CDR3 is 14 residues long. The CDR3 DNA is TGTGCCAGCAACCAGGGGGCTGGGCGAGAAAAACTGTTTTTT. It encodes CASNQGAGREKLFF.

The J gene is TRBJ1-2, the V gene TRBV6-6, with D possibly matching TRBD1 (6 bases). Germline CDR1 reads MNHNY; CDR2 reads SVGAGI (reference sequence). The CDR3 is 14 residues long. The germline V and J ends were trimmed by 7 bases and 3 bases, with 15 bases remaining between them. CDR3 in DNA: TGTGCCAGCACACATATGAAGGGGGACTATGGCTACACCTTC. Translated, it gives CASTHMKGDYGYTF.

This rearrangement joins TRBV7-9 to TRBJ1-1; possibly TRBD1 for D (5 bases). The CDR3 is 14 residues long. From germline, CDR1 is SEHNR and CDR2 FQNEAQ (reference sequence). V was pared by 1 base and J by 6 bases, with 12 bases between. Written as DNA, the CDR3 is TGTGCCAGCAGCTTAGGACAGAAAGAGGCTGAAGCTTTCTTT. This encodes CASSLGQKEAEAFF. Together with reference TRBV7-9 and TRBJ1-1, the CDR3 gives the full variable domain: DTGVSQNPRHKITKRGQNVTFRCDPISEHNRLYWYRQTLGQGPEFLTYFQNEAQLEKSRLLSDRFSAERPKGSFSTLEIQRTEQGDSAMYLCASSLGQKEAEAFFGQGTRLTVV.

The chain carries TRBV6-6 and TRBJ2-5; 7 bases are a match to TRBD2. Trimming cost V 6 bases and J 1 base; bases outside gene matches: 8. This CDR3 region has 15 residues. Germline V gene data show CDR1 as MNHNY and CDR2 as SVGAGI (reference sequence). CDR3 nucleotide sequence: TGTGCCAGCAGCATACGGGGGACTATCCAAGAGACCCAGTACTTC. This gives the protein CASSIRGTIQETQYF.

The chain couples TRBV28 to TRBJ1-5, with 9 bases lining up with TRBD1. V was clipped by 2 bases and J by 7 bases; unmatched bases: 12. The germline V gene has CDR1 MDHEN and CDR2 SYDVKM. The CDR3 is 17 amino acids. The CDR3 region is CASSLVLRTGADQPQHF. In nucleotides, the CDR3 is TGTGCCAGCAGTTTAGTACTACGGACAGGGGCAGACCAGCCCCAGCATTTT.

Only one count was recorded for this clone. The rearrangement joins TRBV28 to TRBJ1-6; a possible D gene is TRBD1 (6 bases). Germline V gives CDR1 MDHEN, CDR2 SYDVKM. V was cut by 9 bases and J by 7 bases, with 13 bases left in between. The CDR3 is made up of 13 amino acids. CDR3 in amino acids: CASKSRGNSPLHF. In DNA, the CDR3 is TGTGCCAGTAAGAGCAGGGGAAATTCACCCCTCCACTTT. The full variable domain, in which reference TRBV28 and TRBJ1-6 provide the parts outside the CDR3, is DVKVTQSSRYLVKRTGEKVFLECVQDMDHENMFWYRQDPGLGLRLIYFSYDVKMKEKGDIPEGYSVSREKKERFSLILESASTNQTSMYLCASKSRGNSPLHFGNGTRLTVT.

The chain links TRBV29-1 to TRBJ2-5; 14 bases agree with TRBD2. This CDR3 is 15 amino acids long. J lost 7 bases, V lost 5 bases, and 9 bases had no gene match. CDR1 is SQVTM, CDR2 ANQGSEA, per germline. The CDR3 spells CSVMGLAGVRRTQYF. Here the CDR3 DNA reads TGCAGCGTTATGGGACTAGCGGGGGTCAGGAGGACCCAGTACTTC.

This sequence joins TRBV7-2 and TRBJ2-2; a weak D match, TRBD1 (6 bases). This CDR3 contains 14 residues. The V gene's germline CDR1 is SGHTA and CDR2 FQGNSA. V lost 5 bases and J 7 bases, leaving 14 bases between the germline ends. CDR3 DNA sequence: TGTGCCAGCAGCGAAACAGGGACGTACGGGGAGCTGTTTTTT. Translation gives CASSETGTYGELFF.

CDR3 DNA: TGTGCCAGTAGTCTCCAGGGACAGCTTGGAGGGGCCTCCTACGAGCAGTACTTC. It specifies CASSLQGQLGGASYEQYF. The chain uses TRBV19 and TRBJ2-7, with D perhaps matching TRBD1 (7 bases). Germline CDR1 reads LNHDA; CDR2 reads SQIVND (reference sequence). Trimming pared 5 bases from V and 0 bases from J, leaving 23 bases between. The CDR3 has 18 residues. The full variable domain, its missing parts supplied by reference TRBV19 and TRBJ2-7, is DGGITQSPKYLFRKEGQNVTLSCEQNLNHDAMYWYRQDPGQGLRLIYYSQIVNDFQKGDIAEGYSVSREKKESFPLTVTSAQKNPTAFYLCASSLQGQLGGASYEQYFGPGTRLTVT.

This clone was observed a few times. The chain carries TRBV9 and TRBJ2-5; 15 positions agree with TRBD2. V gave up 4 bases and J gave up 1 base; unmatched junction bases: 5. The CDR3 consists of 17 residues. Germline V gene sequence: CDR1 SGDLS, CDR2 YYNGEE. The CDR3 region has the DNA TGTGCCAGCAGCTCCGGGACTAGCGGGGGGACCCAAGAGACCCAGTACTTC. It is translated as CASSSGTSGGTQETQYF.

The gene calls are TRBV5-4 and TRBJ2-1, with 8 bases aligning to TRBD2. With V trimmed by 5 bases and J by 5 bases, 9 bases remained unmatched. Germline CDR1 SGHNT, CDR2 YYREEE (reference sequence). The CDR3 loop spans 15 amino acids. The DNA for the CDR3 is TGTGCCAGCAGATTGAGCGGGGGTGTGCACAATGAGCAGTTCTTC. Translating it yields CASRLSGGVHNEQFF.

This rearrangement joins TRBV5-1 to TRBJ2-7, with 12 positions matching TRBD2. The trim removed 4 bases at V and 1 base at J, leaving 3 bases unmatched. Germline loops: CDR1 SGHRS, CDR2 YFSETQ. The CDR3 covers 15 residues. CDR3 DNA sequence: TGCGCCAGCAGCGTTCTAGCGGGAGGGTCCTACGAGCAGTACTTC. It encodes CASSVLAGGSYEQYF. Full variable domain (outside the CDR3, taken from reference TRBV5-1 and TRBJ2-7): KAGVTQTPRYLIKTRGQQVTLSCSPISGHRSVSWYQQTPGQGLQFLFEYFSETQRNKGNFPGRFSGRQFSNSRSEMNVSTLELGDSALYLCASSVLAGGSYEQYFGPGTRLTVT.

The chain has TRBV2 and TRBJ2-2, with 13 nucleotides matching TRBD2. From germline, CDR1 is SNHLY and CDR2 FYNNEI. V shed 3 bases, J shed 8 bases, and the junction held 3 bases outside the gene matches. The CDR3 has 15 residues. CDR3 protein: CASSEEGLAGGELFF. The CDR3 coding sequence is TGTGCCAGCAGTGAGGAGGGACTAGCGGGAGGGGAGCTGTTTTTT.

This rearrangement joins TRBV18 to TRBJ2-7; TRBD2 is a possible D gene (5 bases). Per the germline V gene, CDR1 is KGHSH and CDR2 is LQKENI. CDR3 length: 11 amino acids. The V end was cut by 5 bases, the J end by 4 bases, with 6 bases between. CDR3 protein: CASSGEYEQYF. The CDR3 DNA reads as TGTGCCAGCTCAGGGGAGTACGAGCAGTACTTC.

The chain uses TRBV6-6 and TRBJ1-3, with D maybe TRBD1 (6 bases). Germline CDR1 reads MNHNY; CDR2 reads SVGAGI (reference sequence). V shed 4 bases and J shed 1 base, with 8 bases lying between them. This CDR3 spans 14 amino acids. CDR3 DNA: TGTGCCAGCAGTTCCACAGGGTCTGGAAACACCATATATTTT. Encoded protein: CASSSTGSGNTIYF.

This clone appeared a single time. V is TRBV30 and J is TRBJ2-3; 11 positions agree with TRBD2. Germline lookup yields CDR1 GTSNPN and CDR2 SVGIG (reference sequence). The V gene end was trimmed by 1 base and the J gene end by 1 base; junction bases not matched to a gene: 13. This CDR3 has 19 residues. CDR3 amino acids: CAWSGRLAGGGLGTDTQYF. The CDR3 nucleotides are TGTGCCTGGAGTGGCCGGCTAGCGGGAGGTGGCCTGGGCACAGATACGCAGTATTTT. Full variable domain (outside the CDR3, taken from reference TRBV30 and TRBJ2-3): SQTIHQWPATLVQPVGSPLSLECTVEGTSNPNLYWYRQAAGRGLQLLFYSVGIGQISSEVPQNLSASRPQDRQFILSSKKLLLSDSGFYLCAWSGRLAGGGLGTDTQYFGPGTRLTVL.

The chain carries TRBV11-2 and TRBJ2-1; possible D gene TRBD2, 7 bases. With 3 bases removed from V and 10 bases from J, the gap between germline ends came to 10 bases. The length of the CDR3 is 12 residues. Looked up from germline, CDR1 is SGHAT and CDR2 is FQNNGV. CDR3 region: CASSLGGREQFF. CDR3 nucleotide sequence: TGTGCCAGCAGCTTGGGGGGGCGGGAGCAGTTCTTC.

The chain carries TRBV7-9 and TRBJ1-3; the D gene is possibly TRBD1 (6 bases). The V and J ends lost 5 bases and 0 bases respectively, with 14 bases between them. The germline V gene has CDR1 SEHNR and CDR2 FQNEAQ (reference sequence). This CDR3 contains 16 residues. CDR3 nucleotide sequence: TGTGCCAGCAGCCAAAGACAGGTGATCTCTGGAAACACCATATATTTT. Translation gives CASSQRQVISGNTIYF.

This rearrangement joins TRBV18 to TRBJ1-4; D is unresolved. This CDR3 has 15 residues. Trimming removed 3 bases from V and 3 bases from J, with 11 bases in between. The germline V gene has CDR1 KGHSH and CDR2 LQKENI. CDR3 sequence (DNA): TGTGCCAGCTCACCGGGCGGAGGAGCTAATGAAAAACTGTTTTTT. Translation gives CASSPGGGANEKLFF.

This clone was recorded a few times. The chain links TRBV19 to TRBJ1-4, with 11 bases matching TRBD1. The ends lost 4 bases at V and 7 bases at J; junction bases unmatched: 11. The CDR3 is 17 residues long. Germline V gives CDR1 LNHDA, CDR2 SQIVND (reference sequence). Here the CDR3 DNA reads TGTGCCAGTAGTACCCGCTTAGGACAGGGGGCATCTGAAAAACTGTTTTTT. It is translated as CASSTRLGQGASEKLFF.

The sample holds one count of this clone. The chain is built from TRBV19 and TRBJ1-2; tentatively, D is TRBD1 (5 bases). Trimming pared 6 bases from V and 7 bases from J, leaving 27 bases between. In germline, CDR1 is LNHDA, CDR2 SQIVND (reference sequence). The CDR3 contains 17 residues. The CDR3 DNA follows: TGTGCCAGTAGCGGCGCCCTGCGTAAAGCGGGGGTTGGTGGCTACACCTTC. Amino acid sequence: CASSGALRKAGVGGYTF.

This chain connects TRBV15 to TRBJ2-7; TRBD1 matches 8 bases. Losses at the gene ends were 3 bases for V and 5 bases for J; bases not matched to a gene: 6. Per the germline V gene, CDR1 is LNHNV and CDR2 is YYDKDF (reference sequence). The CDR3 is 14 amino acids. The chain's CDR3 is CATSSWQGANEQYF. The DNA of the CDR3 is TGTGCCACCAGCAGCTGGCAGGGGGCCAACGAGCAGTACTTC.

The V gene is TRBV7-2, the J gene TRBJ2-7; 8 bases agree with TRBD1. The germline V gene has CDR1 SGHTA and CDR2 FQGNSA. This CDR3 comprises 15 residues. Unmatched junction bases numbered 4, after V lost 1 base and J lost 2 bases. Here the CDR3 reads CASSLDGTGAYEQYF. The DNA for the CDR3 is TGTGCCAGCAGCTTAGACGGGACAGGTGCCTACGAGCAGTACTTC.

This clone was seen just once. The V and J genes are TRBV7-2 and TRBJ1-1, with TRBD1 matching 9 bases. The CDR3 length is 14 residues. V lost 5 bases to trimming and J lost 6 bases; unmatched junction nucleotides: 7. The germline V gene encodes CDR1 SGHTA and CDR2 FQGNSA. For the CDR3, the DNA is TGTGCCAGCAGCCCCGGGACAGGGAGGCCTGAAGCTTTCTTT. It codes for CASSPGTGRPEAFF. The full variable domain, its missing parts supplied by reference TRBV7-2 and TRBJ1-1, is GAGVSQSPSNKVTEKGKDVELRCDPISGHTALYWYRQSLGQGLEFLIYFQGNSAPDKSGLPSDRFSAERTGGSVSTLTIQRTQQEDSAVYLCASSPGTGRPEAFFGQGTRLTVV.

The genes are TRBV7-2 and TRBJ1-2; a possible D gene is TRBD1 (6 bases). Germline CDR1 reads SGHTA; CDR2 reads FQGNSA. Trimming pared 1 base from V and 7 bases from J, leaving 19 bases between. The CDR3 length is 16 residues. The chain's CDR3 is CASSLGPQGGAAGYTF. CDR3 bases: TGTGCCAGCAGCTTAGGGCCCCAAGGGGGGGCAGCTGGCTACACCTTC.

This clone was observed a single time. The J gene is TRBJ2-2, the V gene TRBV19; 8 bases are shared with TRBD1. CDR1 is LNHDA and CDR2 is SQIVND in the germline V gene (reference sequence). CDR3 length: 15 residues. Trimming at V came to 7 bases and at J to 0 bases, leaving 4 bases not matched to a gene. The CDR3 loop reads CASKVDRANTGELFF. CDR3 sequence (DNA): TGTGCCAGTAAAGTGGACAGGGCGAACACCGGGGAGCTGTTTTTT.